Given below is one T cell receptor (beta chain) in context. This receptor's antigen is unknown. Per-base qualities were not stored, and no clone one base away is much larger. The data derive from a study of T cell changes during pregnancy in multiple sclerosis (dated by TCRdb to between 2017 and 2020). Background for the entire study: The study examined how the T cell repertoire changed over the course of pregnancy in women with multiple sclerosis.

The receptor library was made with the immunoSEQ multiplex PCR assay. Entries here come from immuneACCESS through TCRdb and include only in-frame sequences with V and J called. Some clones fail to appear in such tables; in the studies checked, an unresolved V gene covers under half of the shortfall, and the cause of the remainder is unknown. The sample records over 45,000 clones, 80% to 95% of which are singletons. The ten biggest clones cover around 0.56% of the sample. This material consisted of CD4+ T cells from peripheral blood mononuclear cells, taken after pregnancy. This clonotype originated in a female donor with multiple sclerosis, enrolled in a pregnancy study.

The DNA sequence reads TGTGCCAGTAGTCTCCTCCCAGAGGGGAACACTGAAGCTTTCTTT. Its amino acids are CASSLLPEGNTEAFF. Recombination linked TRBV19 to TRBJ1-1; no confident D gene assignment can be made. V is pared back by 5 bases and J by 1 base, with 14 bases lying between the germline termini. Via the germline V gene (reference sequence), CDR1 is LNHDA and CDR2 SQIVND. The cysteine opens and the phenylalanine closes a CDR3 of 15 amino acids. Here the CDR3 DNA is all that survives: 45 bases in frame from base 1.